These 31 T cell receptor beta chains came from one sample sequenced in a study of T cell responses to AZD1222 COVID-19 vaccine. Sequencing used immunoSEQ multiplex PCR; TCRdb keeps in-frame clones, though not all of them. Of about 120,000 clones listed, around nine tenths are singletons. This specimen was peripheral blood, taken on day 0 of AZD1222 vaccination. These receptors were collected from an adult in good health.

CDR3 amino acids: CASSVGIATYNEQFF. The CDR3 bases are TGTGCCAGCAGCGTTGGGATAGCTACCTACAATGAGCAGTTCTTC. This chain joins TRBV7-3 and TRBJ2-1; no definite D call. V lost 5 bases and J lost 2, with 13 bases in between. Per the germline V gene, CDR1 is SGHTA and CDR2 is FQGTGA. The CDR3 spans 15 residues.

The chain has TRBV6-5 and TRBJ1-2; D unclear. V gave up 0 bases and J gave up 3 bases, with 5 bases separating them. CDR3 length equals 13 residues. Germline loops: CDR1 MNHEY, CDR2 SVGAGI. This chain's CDR3 is CASSYSGHYGYTF. DNA for the CDR3: TGTGCCAGCAGTTACTCGGGCCACTATGGCTACACCTTC.

The rearrangement links TRBV29-1 to TRBJ1-1; 8 nucleotides agree with TRBD1. Germline CDR1 and CDR2: SQVTM and ANQGSEA. Trimming at V came to 4 bases and at J to 1 base, leaving 8 bases not matched to a gene. The CDR3 extends over 15 amino acids. The CDR3 is CSVAPGTGTNTEAFF. The CDR3 DNA follows: TGCAGCGTTGCCCCCGGGACAGGTACGAACACTGAAGCTTTCTTT.

This rearrangement joins TRBV7-2 to TRBJ2-7, with 7 nucleotides matching TRBD2. CDR1 and CDR2 (germline): SGHTA, FQGNSA. V shed 3 bases and J 7 bases; nucleotides not matched to a gene: 12. This CDR3 is built from 15 residues. CDR3 nucleotides: TGTGCCAGCAGCTTTATTTCAGGGCCCGGGGGGGAGCAGTACTTC. It translates to CASSFISGPGGEQYF.

This clone was picked up one time. The chain couples TRBV6-2 or TRBV6-3 to TRBJ1-5; a possible D gene is TRBD1 (5 bases). This CDR3 region has 18 residues. Between the trimmed V and J ends, which lost 3 bases and 7 bases, there was a span of 25 bases. The germline gives CDR1 MNHEY, CDR2 SVGEGT. The CDR3 loop is CASSYGQGRNIKGQPQHF. Here the CDR3 DNA reads TGTGCCAGCAGTTATGGGCAGGGTCGAAACATAAAAGGGCAGCCCCAGCATTTT.

This clone has only one observation. V is TRBV28 and J is TRBJ1-2; weak D call: TRBD1 (6 bases). CDR1 MDHEN and CDR2 SYDVKM come from the germline V gene. CDR3 size: 13 residues. Trimming took off 5 bases at V and 4 bases at J, with 11 bases between the two ends. In DNA, the CDR3 is TGTGCCAGCAGTCCCGGGACACCCTATGGCTACACCTTC. This gives the protein CASSPGTPYGYTF.

The J gene is TRBJ2-1, the V gene TRBV7-9; a possible D gene is TRBD2 (6 bases). The CDR3 is 15 amino acids. Germline CDR1 and CDR2: SEHNR and FQNEAQ (reference sequence). Deletions cut 2 bases from V and 2 bases from J, with 10 bases between. The CDR3 nucleotides read TGTGCCAGCAGCTTATCGGGAGAACCCTACAATGAGCAGTTCTTC. This sequence encodes CASSLSGEPYNEQFF.

The CDR3 reads CASSSWGQGINEQFF. The CDR3 DNA is TGTGCCAGCAGCTCCTGGGGACAGGGTATCAATGAGCAGTTCTTC. The chain joins TRBV2 to TRBJ2-1; 9 nucleotides agree with TRBD1. The V segment lost 6 bases and the J segment 6 bases; nucleotides outside the gene matches: 9. The CDR3 length is 15 residues. CDR1 is SNHLY, CDR2 FYNNEI, per germline.

Worth noting for this clone: A junction boundary mismatches the germline segment, possibly from a read error. The chain has TRBV7-9 and TRBJ2-7; a weak D match, TRBD2 (5 bases). The CDR3 contains 8 residues. The V gene's germline CDR1 is SEHNR and CDR2 FQNEAQ (reference sequence). The DNA of the CDR3 is TGTGCCAGCACCCTAGCCTGGTGG. Its protein is CASTLAWW.

V usage is TRBV6-2 or TRBV6-3 and J usage is TRBJ2-2; TRBD2 might be the D (5 bases). CDR1 is MNHEY, CDR2 SVGEGT, per germline. V was pared by 2 bases and J by 1 base, with 11 bases between. There are 16 residues in the CDR3. The CDR3 here is CASSYRVEGNTGELFF. The DNA of the CDR3 is TGTGCCAGCAGTTACCGTGTAGAGGGGAACACCGGGGAGCTGTTTTTT.

V is TRBV6-5 and J is TRBJ2-7, with a weak D call TRBD2 (7 bases). The CDR3 spans 14 residues. In germline, CDR1 is MNHEY, CDR2 SVGAGI. V shed 7 bases and J shed 5 bases, with 18 bases lying between them. CDR3 bases: TGTGCCAGCAACCAGGTCGGGGGGCGCAACGAGCAGTACTTC. It codes for CASNQVGGRNEQYF.

V usage is TRBV7-2 and J usage is TRBJ2-3; no reliable D call. Germline loops: CDR1 SGHTA, CDR2 FQGNSA. This CDR3 is 14 amino acids long. The V end lost 5 bases, the J end lost 0 bases, and 9 bases lay between the germline ends. CDR3 nucleotides: TGTGCCAGCAGCCCTATGACTAGCACAGATACGCAGTATTTT. Its translation: CASSPMTSTDTQYF.

V usage is TRBV3-1 (or the pseudogene TRBV3-2) and J usage is TRBJ1-3; 8 bases align to TRBD1. Unmatched junction bases numbered 11, after V lost 2 bases and J lost 11 bases. This CDR3 has 15 residues. Germline V gene sequence: CDR1 LGHDT, CDR2 YNNKEL (reference sequence). The CDR3 spells CASSQNPGQVGPIYF. The CDR3 DNA is TGTGCCAGCAGCCAAAACCCGGGACAGGTCGGTCCCATATATTTT.

V gene TRBV5-4 combines with J gene TRBJ1-1; no clear D. The germline V and J ends were trimmed by 8 bases and 4 bases, with 15 bases remaining between them. The CDR3 extends over 13 amino acids. Germline assignment: CDR1 SGHNT and CDR2 YYREEE (reference sequence). CDR3 sequence: CASTTGAGTEAFF. In DNA form, the CDR3 reads TGTGCCAGTACTACGGGCGCTGGCACTGAAGCTTTCTTT. Looking up the rest from reference TRBV5-4 and TRBJ1-1 gives the full variable domain: ETGVTQSPTHLIKTRGQQVTLRCSSQSGHNTVSWYQQALGQGPQFIFQYYREEENGRGNFPPRFSGLQFPNYSSELNVNALELDDSALYLCASTTGAGTEAFFGQGTRLTVV.

This clone occurred once. The rearrangement uses TRBV19 and TRBJ1-1; a possible D gene is TRBD1 (6 bases). V dropped 3 bases and J dropped 0 bases, with 14 bases sitting between them. The CDR3 spans 16 residues. Germline V lookup: CDR1 LNHDA, CDR2 SQIVND (reference sequence). The CDR3 loop reads CASSIGGTTMNTEAFF. Written as DNA, the CDR3 is TGTGCCAGTAGTATTGGGGGGACAACCATGAACACTGAAGCTTTCTTT.

The chain combines TRBV5-4 with TRBJ2-1; 8 positions match TRBD2. CDR1 and CDR2 (germline): SGHNT, YYREEE (reference sequence). CDR3 length: 12 residues. V gave up 5 bases and J gave up 7 bases; unmatched junction bases: 2. The CDR3 DNA reads TGTGCCAGCAGGCGGGAGGAGAATGAGCAGTTCTTC. It codes for CASRREENEQFF.

V and J are TRBV7-2 and TRBJ1-3, with a possible D match to TRBD1 (5 bases). CDR1 is SGHTA, CDR2 FQGNSA, per germline. This CDR3 is built from 15 residues. Trimming cost V 5 bases and J 0 bases, with 11 bases left between them. This CDR3 reads CASSQGGSSGNTIYF. The CDR3 DNA is TGTGCCAGCAGCCAGGGAGGGAGCTCTGGAAACACCATATATTTT.

This chain links TRBV12-3 or TRBV12-4 with TRBJ2-7; D gene ambiguous. Trimming shortened V by 5 bases and J by 6 bases, and 8 bases separated the two germline ends. The CDR3 spans 11 residues. CDR3 DNA sequence: TGTGCCAGCAGTCGGACCCCCGAGCAGTACTTC. Translation: CASSRTPEQYF.

V and J are TRBV7-3 and TRBJ1-1; no firm D call. Germline values: CDR1 SGHTA, CDR2 FQGTGA. Trimming pared 0 bases from V and 1 base from J, leaving 9 bases between. The CDR3 extends over 15 amino acids. This CDR3 is CASSLTSAANTEAFF. The CDR3 nucleotides read TGTGCCAGCAGCTTAACGTCGGCAGCGAACACTGAAGCTTTCTTT.

The chain is built from TRBV5-4 and TRBJ2-7; 10 nucleotides agree with TRBD1. The junction had 5 bases not matched to a gene; V was cut back by 0 bases and J by 2 bases. The CDR3 length is 16 residues. Germline V gives CDR1 SGHNT, CDR2 YYREEE (reference sequence). The CDR3 region is CASSLAGTGVPYEQYF. CDR3 DNA: TGTGCCAGCAGCTTGGCCGGGACAGGGGTGCCCTACGAGCAGTACTTC.

CDR3 region: CASSLDVWGANVLTF. The CDR3 DNA is TGTGCCAGCAGCTTAGATGTATGGGGGGCCAACGTCCTGACTTTC. The chain couples TRBV7-2 to TRBJ2-6; D is uncertain. V was pared by 1 base and J by 4 bases, with 8 bases between. The germline CDR1 and CDR2 sequences are SGHTA and FQGNSA. CDR3 length: 15 amino acids.

The rearrangement links TRBV9 to TRBJ1-1; the match to TRBD1 covers 10 bases. Germline V gene data show CDR1 as SGDLS and CDR2 as YYNGEE. This CDR3 has 15 residues. With 0 bases clipped from V and 3 bases from J, the junction kept 2 bases outside the gene matches. The CDR3 reads CASSVVGQGDTEAFF. The CDR3 nucleotides read TGTGCCAGCAGCGTAGTAGGACAGGGGGACACTGAAGCTTTCTTT. The whole variable domain, remainder taken from reference TRBV9 and TRBJ1-1, is DSGVTQTPKHLITATGQRVTLRCSPRSGDLSVYWYQQSLDQGLQFLIQYYNGEERAKGNILERFSAQQFPDLHSELNLSSLELGDSALYFCASSVVGQGDTEAFFGQGTRLTVV.

The chain couples TRBV7-2 to TRBJ1-5; 8 bases match TRBD1. With 4 bases clipped from V and 7 bases from J, the junction kept 3 bases outside the gene matches. Germline loops: CDR1 SGHTA, CDR2 FQGNSA. This CDR3 is 13 amino acids long. Written as DNA, the CDR3 is TGTGCCAGCAGCTCGCGGACAGGGCAGCCCCAGCATTTT. The encoded protein is CASSSRTGQPQHF.

The chain links TRBV6-5 to TRBJ2-1, with a possible D match to TRBD2 (5 bases). V lost 0 bases, J lost 9 bases, and 15 bases lay in between. Germline V CDR1 and CDR2: MNHEY, SVGAGI. The CDR3 runs 15 residues. This CDR3 is CASSYSSVRDTEQFF. CDR3 DNA sequence: TGTGCCAGCAGTTACTCTTCAGTCCGGGATACTGAGCAGTTCTTC.

As DNA, the CDR3 is TGTGCCAGCAGCTTGATCTACAGGGGTGACTATGGCTACACCTTC. Translation: CASSLIYRGDYGYTF. J is TRBJ1-2 and V is TRBV5-4, with TRBD1 identical over 7 bases. Germline CDR1 is SGHNT and CDR2 is YYREEE (reference sequence). V lost 1 base to trimming and J lost 3 bases; unmatched junction nucleotides: 6. There are 15 residues in the CDR3. The full variable domain, its missing parts supplied by reference TRBV5-4 and TRBJ1-2, is ETGVTQSPTHLIKTRGQQVTLRCSSQSGHNTVSWYQQALGQGPQFIFQYYREEENGRGNFPPRFSGLQFPNYSSELNVNALELDDSALYLCASSLIYRGDYGYTFGSGTRLTVV.

The chain links TRBV5-6 to TRBJ1-1; 7 nucleotides line up with TRBD1. Germline V CDR1 and CDR2: SGHDT, YYEEEE. The CDR3 spans 17 residues. J gave up 3 bases and V 3 bases, and 14 bases lay outside the gene matches. The CDR3 spells CASSSSTKTGPDTEAFF. The CDR3 nucleotides read TGTGCCAGCAGCTCCTCCACAAAGACAGGGCCCGACACTGAAGCTTTCTTT.

The chain recombines TRBV27 with TRBJ2-2; TRBD1 or TRBD2 may be the D gene (5 bases each). This CDR3 region has 16 residues. From germline, CDR1 is MNHEY and CDR2 SMNVEV (reference sequence). The germline V and J ends were trimmed by 6 bases and 1 base, with 15 bases remaining between them. The CDR3 protein is CASSPSGPGNTGELFF. CDR3 bases: TGTGCCAGCAGCCCGTCGGGACCGGGGAACACCGGGGAGCTGTTTTTT.

The J gene is TRBJ1-3, the V gene TRBV6-1; D not resolved. The ends were cut back, 1 base at V and 3 bases at J, with 10 bases in the middle. This CDR3 spans 15 amino acids. The germline V gene encodes CDR1 MNHNS and CDR2 SASEGT. Here the CDR3 DNA reads TGTGCCAGCAGTGAAGGGTTAGTCTTTGGAAACACCATATATTTT. Translated: CASSEGLVFGNTIYF.

The V call is TRBV9, the J call TRBJ2-1; 16 bases align to TRBD2. The V gene's germline CDR1 is SGDLS and CDR2 YYNGEE. The V segment lost 0 bases and the J segment 3 bases; nucleotides outside the gene matches: 6. This CDR3 comprises 19 residues. CDR3 DNA: TGTGCCAGCAGCGTAGAGGGACTAGCGGGAGGGCATTACTACAATGAGCAGTTCTTC. As protein: CASSVEGLAGGHYYNEQFF.

The chain's CDR3 is CAIGAGTSAKETQYF. The CDR3 bases are TGTGCCATTGGGGCCGGGACTAGCGCAAAAGAGACCCAGTACTTC. The rearrangement joins TRBV7-9 to TRBJ2-5; 10 nucleotides align to TRBD2. CDR3 size: 15 residues. Germline V CDR1 and CDR2: SEHNR, FQNEAQ (reference sequence). Unmatched junction bases numbered 11, after V lost 10 bases and J lost 3 bases. The complete variable domain, with remaining parts taken from reference TRBV7-9 and TRBJ2-5, reads DTGVSQNPRHKITKRGQNVTFRCDPISEHNRLYWYRQTLGQGPEFLTYFQNEAQLEKSRLLSDRFSAERPKGSFSTLEIQRTEQGDSAMYLCAIGAGTSAKETQYFGPGTRLLVL.

The chain links TRBV5-3 to TRBJ2-2, with 10 positions matching TRBD2. TRBV5-3 is classed as an ORF, of uncertain function. The trim removed 0 bases at V and 5 bases at J, leaving 7 bases unmatched. The CDR3 is 17 residues long. This chain's CDR3 is CARSLEAGGPGTGELFF. CDR3 DNA sequence: TGTGCCAGAAGCTTGGAAGCGGGAGGGCCTGGGACCGGGGAGCTGTTTTTT.